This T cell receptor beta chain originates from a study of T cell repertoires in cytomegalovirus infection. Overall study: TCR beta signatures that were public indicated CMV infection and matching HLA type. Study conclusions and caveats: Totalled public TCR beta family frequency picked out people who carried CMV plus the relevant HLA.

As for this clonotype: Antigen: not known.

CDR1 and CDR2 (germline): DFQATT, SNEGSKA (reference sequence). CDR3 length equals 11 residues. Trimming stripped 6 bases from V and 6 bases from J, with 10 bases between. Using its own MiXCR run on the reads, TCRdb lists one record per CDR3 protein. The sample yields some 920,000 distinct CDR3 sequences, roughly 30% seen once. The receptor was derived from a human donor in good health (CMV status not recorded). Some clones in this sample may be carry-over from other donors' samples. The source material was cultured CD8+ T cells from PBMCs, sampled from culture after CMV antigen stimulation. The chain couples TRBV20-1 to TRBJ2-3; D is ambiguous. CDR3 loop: CSAETGDTQYF. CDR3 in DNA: TGCAGTGCGGAGACCGGGGATACGCAGTATTTT.